Sequencing of this T cell receptor (beta chain) was carried out in a study of cytotoxic CD8 clonotypes in ibrutinib-treated CLL. The CDR3 contains 13 residues. Germline V lookup: CDR1 SNHLY, CDR2 FYNNEI. Trimming left V 6 bases short and J 4 bases short, with 7 bases between. Method: immunoSEQ multiplex PCR; TCRdb's copy keeps in-frame clones and lacks some. Counted here are around 330,000 clones, around 66% occurring once; the ten biggest clones make up around 6.3%. This TCR came from a human donor with chronic lymphocytic leukemia. Sequencing used PBMCs, obtained after 36 months of ibrutinib treatment. The chain employs TRBV2 and TRBJ2-6; no firm D call. The CDR3 sequence is CASSLYGANVLTF. CDR3 in DNA: TGTGCCAGCAGCCTTTACGGGGCCAACGTCCTGACTTTC.